The rows below give T cell receptor beta chains drawn from one sample of a study of patients and donors after allogeneic stem cell transplantation. A single record per CDR3 protein comes from TCRdb applying MiXCR to the RT-PCR reads. Among about 26,000 distinct CDR3 sequences, 8% to 10% were seen once, and the ten largest hold around 50%. The sequencing input was blood, either unsorted or a sorted T cell fraction (not recorded which). Receptors were obtained from a human donor who was either an allogeneic HSCT recipient or a stem cell or donor lymphocyte infusion donor (not recorded which). It is not recorded whose cells these are; they may come from a transplant donor. Both conserved end residues are part of each CDR3. Each record gives: CDR3 DNA, CDR3 protein, V gene, D gene, clone size, J gene. The D gene is left open where the match is weak. Expanded clones are given a class, and other clones once, few, many or no size at all.

DNA: TGTGCCAGCAGTTTCACGCGCTCCGTCAACACCGGGGAGCTGTTTTTT
CDR3: CASSFTRSVNTGELFF
V: TRBV27
D: .
size: many
J: TRBJ2-2

DNA: TGTGCCAGCAGTTTAATAGGCAGGACCTATGGCTACACCTTC
CDR3: CASSLIGRTYGYTF
V: TRBV28
D: .
size: .
J: TRBJ1-2

DNA: TGTGCCAGCAGCGTACTAACGGGCCATGGCTACACCTTC
CDR3: CASSVLTGHGYTF
V: TRBV9
D: .
size: .
J: TRBJ1-2

DNA: TGTGCCAGCAGACAGGACAGGGTGGATGGCTACACCTTC
CDR3: CASRQDRVDGYTF
V: TRBV7-9
D: TRBD1
size: few
J: TRBJ1-2

DNA: TGTGCCACCAGCAGTTCAACCCGGGACGGGGTGACAGATACGCAGTATTTT
CDR3: CATSSSTRDGVTDTQYF
V: TRBV15
D: .
size: .
J: TRBJ2-3

DNA: TGCAGTGCTAGAGAGGCGGGGGGCGACACTGAAGCTTTCTTT
CDR3: CSAREAGGDTEAFF
V: TRBV20-1
D: .
size: few
J: TRBJ1-1

DNA: TGTGCCAGCAGCGTAGACGTCAGCAGAGATACGCAGTATTTT
CDR3: CASSVDVSRDTQYF
V: TRBV9
D: .
size: few
J: TRBJ2-3

DNA: TGTGCCAGCAGCTTGACAGGGAGAGAGACCCAGTACTTC
CDR3: CASSLTGRETQYF
V: TRBV5-6
D: .
size: many
J: TRBJ2-5

DNA: TGTGCCAGCAGCTCTCGGACAGGCCCCGAGCAGTACTTC
CDR3: CASSSRTGPEQYF
V: TRBV11-3
D: TRBD1
size: few
J: TRBJ2-7

DNA: TGTGCCAGCAGTCCGGGACCCTACCTGCCTTACGAGCAGTACTTC
CDR3: CASSPGPYLPYEQYF
V: TRBV7-2
D: .
size: few
J: TRBJ2-7

DNA: TGTGCCAGCAGCGACCGGGGGGTTTGGCAAGAGACCCAGTACTTC
CDR3: CASSDRGVWQETQYF
V: TRBV28
D: TRBD2
size: few
J: TRBJ2-5

DNA: TGTGCCAGCAGCTCCAAAGCGGAAGAGCAGTTCTTC
CDR3: CASSSKAEEQFF
V: TRBV11-3
D: .
size: many
J: TRBJ2-1

DNA: TGCGTTTTTCCGCCGGGGGGCGCGCAGTATTTT
CDR3: CVFPPGGAQYF
V: TRBV5-1
D: .
size: many
J: TRBJ2-3

DNA: TGCGCCAGCAGCTTGGCGCAGTCAGGCGATACGCAGTATTTT
CDR3: CASSLAQSGDTQYF
V: TRBV5-1
D: .
size: many
J: TRBJ2-3

DNA: TGTGCCAGCAGCCGGGGGGGGGTCCCCAGGGGGCCCCAGCATTTT
CDR3: CASSRGGVPRGPQHF
V: TRBV27
D: .
size: many
J: TRBJ1-5

DNA: TGTGCCAGCTCACCACCGACACCCTTTGCGCCCCAGCATTTT
CDR3: CASSPPTPFAPQHF
V: TRBV18
D: .
size: few
J: TRBJ1-5

DNA: TGTGCCAGCAGCCGGGACAGGGGGGAGTGGAATGAGCAGTTCTTC
CDR3: CASSRDRGEWNEQFF
V: TRBV3-1
D: TRBD1
size: many
J: TRBJ2-1

DNA: TGCAGCGCTTTGGTATCGACAGCTGAAGCTTTCTTT
CDR3: CSALVSTAEAFF
V: TRBV29-1
D: .
size: many
J: TRBJ1-1

DNA: TGTGCCAGCAGCCAGGGGGTGAATTCACCCCTCCACTTT
CDR3: CASSQGVNSPLHF
V: TRBV3-1
D: .
size: many
J: TRBJ1-6

DNA: TGTGCCAGCAGTCAAGCGGGGGGCTCCTACGAGCAGTACTTC
CDR3: CASSQAGGSYEQYF
V: TRBV2
D: TRBD2
size: many
J: TRBJ2-7

DNA: TGTGCCAGCAGCCTCCCCGCTGGGGGCACCACAGATACGCAGTATTTT
CDR3: CASSLPAGGTTDTQYF
V: TRBV7-8
D: .
size: .
J: TRBJ2-3

DNA: TGCAGTGCTAGGGCAGGGGTCGGAGCTTTCTTT
CDR3: CSARAGVGAFF
V: TRBV20-1
D: .
size: many
J: TRBJ1-1

DNA: TGTGCCAGCAGTCCCGGGACAGGGGTCCGCTACACCTTC
CDR3: CASSPGTGVRYTF
V: TRBV12-3/TRBV12-4
D: TRBD1
size: medium-sized
J: TRBJ1-2

DNA: TGTGCCAGCAGCCAAGAGTTTACAGTCGCTGAAGCTTTCTTT
CDR3: CASSQEFTVAEAFF
V: TRBV3-1
D: .
size: few
J: TRBJ1-1

DNA: TGCAGTATAAATAAGGGACTAGCACCTGTGGGGGAGAAGTTCTTC
CDR3: CSINKGLAPVGEKFF
V: TRBV20-1
D: TRBD2
size: .
J: TRBJ2-1

DNA: TGCGCCAGCAGCTTGACCCCAGATATTAGGGACACTGAAGCTTTCTTT
CDR3: CASSLTPDIRDTEAFF
V: TRBV5-1
D: .
size: .
J: TRBJ1-1

DNA: TGCGCCAGCAGTTTTCAGGGACAAGGGCCATCTGGAAACACCATATATTTT
CDR3: CASSFQGQGPSGNTIYF
V: TRBV5-1
D: .
size: many
J: TRBJ1-3

DNA: TGTGCCAGCGTTCACTGGGGACTAGACTCCTACGAGCAGTACTTC
CDR3: CASVHWGLDSYEQYF
V: TRBV7-9
D: TRBD2
size: few
J: TRBJ2-7

DNA: TGCAGTGCCCGAGCGGGGGGGCGGGAGACCCAGTACTTC
CDR3: CSARAGGRETQYF
V: TRBV20-1
D: TRBD2
size: many
J: TRBJ2-5